One TCR beta chain is described in this entry. Its antigen is unknown. No base quality values were provided; no much bigger clone lies one nucleotide off. To estimate absolute template abundance from read counts, synthetic TCR analog templates were spiked into each PCR. The immunoSEQ assay used bias-controlled V and J gene primers to amplify TCRbeta CDR3 regions from genomic DNA. Sequencing of rearranged TCRbeta segments was done at approximately 20X coverage. As for the original processing: Sequencing errors were corrected by clustering, and CDR3s were annotated against IMGT so that V, D and J genes could be assigned. Only productive TCRbeta rearrangements were used in downstream analyses, excluding out-of-frame or stop-codon sequences. Clonality was calculated as one minus the Shannon entropy normalized by the log of the number of unique productive sequences. Clones differing between time points or between blood and tumor were identified using Fisher's exact test with Benjamini-Hochberg correction, with an adjusted p below 0.01 applied as the threshold. TCRdb's version of the immuneACCESS table is confined to in-frame rearrangements and falls short of the full clone set. An unresolved V gene accounts for under half of the shortfall where checked; the remainder is of unknown origin. V and J calls and clone size follow that table, whereas D and trimming were derived from the DNA. The sample data list around 100,000 clones, and about 85% of these were observed just once. The ten largest clones take up 2.4% of the sample.

These data belong to a study of PD-L1 blockade in urothelial cancer (dated 2017 in TCRdb). Regarding the study in general: All patients started therapy around 2014 and received atezolizumab 1,200 mg intravenously every 3 weeks. Blood samples were analyzed at 3 weeks after treatment start (second dose) and at 6 weeks after treatment start. In the same patients who had TCR sequencing, pretreatment tumors also underwent whole exome sequencing and RNA sequencing. Pretreatment tumor samples and matched peripheral blood, collected serially before and after atezolizumab treatment, underwent TCR sequencing. The study, an exploratory multi-omic analysis, examined somatic, immune and clinical correlates of response to PD-L1 blockade with atezolizumab in urothelial cancer. Pretreatment blood TCR-seq was available for around 29 patients, at least one posttreatment blood collection was obtained for approximately 25 patients, and tumor TCR-seq was available for approximately 25 patients. About 85% of the roughly 29 patients were identified as males with urothelial cancer of bladder origin, and a prior smoking history was reported by 18 of 29 patients. Durable clinical benefit was defined as progression-free survival longer than 6 months, and TCR features were also tested against progression-free and overall survival. About 10 patients reached durable clinical benefit, while some 21 patients did not. An ECOG performance status of 0 or 1 was recorded for the patients, and 0 to 3 prior chemotherapy regimens had been received by the patients. Blood samples yielded a median of 141,255 T cells and more than 80,000 unique TCRs, with median clonality 0.080.

Trimmed from V: 5 bases; trimmed from J: 1 base; junction bases lacking a gene match: 7. The CDR3, cysteine through phenylalanine, is 15 amino acids long. CDR3 DNA is the only sequence kept; it has 45 bases, read in frame from the first base. The germline V gene gives CDR1 as SGHRS and CDR2 as YFSETQ. What the research found in general, with its limitations: Improved progression-free and overall survival was found to be associated with pretreatment peripheral blood TCR clonality below the median. At 3 weeks after the start of treatment, tumor-associated TCR clones in peripheral blood had expanded more in patients with durable benefit (n ≈ 20, p = 0.022). Small sample size (n ≈ 28) and many exploratory analyses mean the results are intended to be hypothesis-generating.

The cohort included 29 patients with locally advanced or metastatic urothelial carcinoma who were treated at Memorial Sloan Kettering on a trial protocol. Peripheral blood mononuclear cells were collected pretreatment and during treatment, with between 1 and 8 total time points obtained per patient. The Qiagen DNeasy Blood extraction kit was used to purify genomic DNA from total PBMCs and tumor samples. PBMCs were collected pretreatment and during treatment, and were isolated and stored as previously described. This receptor was taken from a man in his fifties or sixties with urothelial cancer. The specimen comprised PBMCs, sampled around atezolizumab (anti-PD-L1) treatment. The V gene is TRBV5-1 and the J gene is TRBJ2-7; the central 9 bases match TRBD1. At the DNA level, the sequence is TGCGCCAGCAGAAACGGACAGGGGCCTTCCTACGAGCAGTACTTC. The resulting protein is CASRNGQGPSYEQYF.